This TCR beta chain was observed in a study of Graves' ophthalmopathy and Graves' hyperthyroidism. Looking at the study overall: The blood sample was drawn at first diagnosis and before any treatment.

This clonotype was counted at least ten times. 10 ml of fresh blood yielded the PBMCs by density gradient. Investigators amplified TCR beta CDR3 regions from RNA transcripts. Scientists carried out first-round RT-PCR using HTBI primers and then a second-round multiplex PCR. One entry per CDR3 protein, called by TCRdb with MiXCR from the multiplex PCR reads. The table has 210,000 or so distinct CDR3 sequences, around 30% seen once. CDR3 length: 15 residues. Trimming at V came to 4 bases and at J to 2 bases, leaving 7 bases not matched to a gene. CDR1 and CDR2 (germline): ENHRY, SYGVKD. The material sequenced was peripheral blood. The chain links TRBV10-3 to TRBJ1-2; 7 nucleotides match TRBD1. This TCR was recovered from a man over 45 with Graves' ophthalmopathy. CDR3 sequence reads: CAISAQTGPNYGYTF. Written as DNA, the CDR3 is TGTGCCATCAGTGCCCAGACAGGGCCAAACTATGGCTACACCTTC.